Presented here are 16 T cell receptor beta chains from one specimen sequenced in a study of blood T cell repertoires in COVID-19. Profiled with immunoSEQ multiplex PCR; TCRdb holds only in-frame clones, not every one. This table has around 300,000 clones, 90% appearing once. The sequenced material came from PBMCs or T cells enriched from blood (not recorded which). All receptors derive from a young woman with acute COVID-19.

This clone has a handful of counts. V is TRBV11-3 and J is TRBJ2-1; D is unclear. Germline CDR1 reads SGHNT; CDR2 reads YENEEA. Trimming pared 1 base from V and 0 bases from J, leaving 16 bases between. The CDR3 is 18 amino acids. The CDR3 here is CASSLVSASSTSYNEQFF. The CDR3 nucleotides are TGTGCCAGCAGCTTAGTGAGCGCGTCCTCCACCTCCTACAATGAGCAGTTCTTC.

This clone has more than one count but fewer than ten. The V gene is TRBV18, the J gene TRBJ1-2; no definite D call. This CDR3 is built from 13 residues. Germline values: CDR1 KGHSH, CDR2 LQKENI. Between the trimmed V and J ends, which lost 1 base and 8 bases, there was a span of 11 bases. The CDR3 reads CASSPQDRRGYTF. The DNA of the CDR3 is TGTGCCAGCTCACCACAGGACCGGAGGGGCTACACCTTC.

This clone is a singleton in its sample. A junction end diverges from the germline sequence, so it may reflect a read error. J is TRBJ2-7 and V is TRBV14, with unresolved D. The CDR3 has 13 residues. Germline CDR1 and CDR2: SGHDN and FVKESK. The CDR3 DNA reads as TGTGCCAGCAGCCAAGATTTGTCCTCCGAGCAGTACTTC. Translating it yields CASSQDLSSEQYF.

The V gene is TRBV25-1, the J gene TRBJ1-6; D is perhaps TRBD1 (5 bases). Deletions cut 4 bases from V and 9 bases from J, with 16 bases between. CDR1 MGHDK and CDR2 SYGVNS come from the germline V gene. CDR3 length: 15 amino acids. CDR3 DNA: TGTGCCAGCAGTGTTAAGTCAGGGTTCGGTTCACCCCTCCACTTT. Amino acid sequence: CASSVKSGFGSPLHF.

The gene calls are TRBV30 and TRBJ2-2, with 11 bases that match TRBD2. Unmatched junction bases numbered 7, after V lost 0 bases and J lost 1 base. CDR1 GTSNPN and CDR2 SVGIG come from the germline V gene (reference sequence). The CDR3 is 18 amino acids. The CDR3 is CAWSVTSGAIWNTGELFF. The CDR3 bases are TGTGCCTGGAGTGTGACTAGCGGGGCTATATGGAACACCGGGGAGCTGTTTTTT.

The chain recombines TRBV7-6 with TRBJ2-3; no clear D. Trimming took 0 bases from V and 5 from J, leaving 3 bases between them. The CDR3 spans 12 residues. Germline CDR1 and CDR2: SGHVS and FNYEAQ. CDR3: CASSLARDTQYF. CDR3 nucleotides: TGTGCCAGCAGCTTAGCCCGAGATACGCAGTATTTT.

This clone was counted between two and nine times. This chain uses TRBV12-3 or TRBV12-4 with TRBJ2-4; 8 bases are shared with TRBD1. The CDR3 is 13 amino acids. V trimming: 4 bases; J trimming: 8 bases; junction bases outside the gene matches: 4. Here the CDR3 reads CASSSQQGDIQYF. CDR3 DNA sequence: TGTGCCAGCAGTTCACAACAGGGGGACATTCAGTACTTC.

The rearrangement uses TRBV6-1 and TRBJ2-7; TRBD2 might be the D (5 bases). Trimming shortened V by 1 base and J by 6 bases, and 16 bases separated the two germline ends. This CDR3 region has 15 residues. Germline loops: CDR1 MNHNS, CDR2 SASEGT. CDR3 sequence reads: CASSEEAGGLAEQYF. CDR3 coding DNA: TGTGCCAGCAGTGAAGAGGCAGGAGGACTGGCCGAGCAGTACTTC.

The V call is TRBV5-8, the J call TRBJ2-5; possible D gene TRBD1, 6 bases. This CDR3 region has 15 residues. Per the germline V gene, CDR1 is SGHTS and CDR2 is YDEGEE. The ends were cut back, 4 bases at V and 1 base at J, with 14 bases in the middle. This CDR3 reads CASSVGTRSQETQYF. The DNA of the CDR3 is TGTGCCAGCAGCGTCGGGACAAGATCCCAAGAGACCCAGTACTTC. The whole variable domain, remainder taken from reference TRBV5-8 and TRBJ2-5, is EAGVTQSPTHLIKTRGQQATLRCSPISGHTSVYWYQQALGLGLQFLLWYDEGEERNRGNFPPRFSGRQFPNYSSELNVNALELEDSALYLCASSVGTRSQETQYFGPGTRLLVL.

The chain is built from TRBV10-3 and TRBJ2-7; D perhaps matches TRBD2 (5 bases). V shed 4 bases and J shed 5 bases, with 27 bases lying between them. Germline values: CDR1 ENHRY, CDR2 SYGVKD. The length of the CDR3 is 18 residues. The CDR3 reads CAISGILSGQGLFDEQYF. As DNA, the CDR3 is TGTGCCATCAGTGGTATCTTGAGCGGCCAAGGGTTATTCGACGAGCAGTACTTC.

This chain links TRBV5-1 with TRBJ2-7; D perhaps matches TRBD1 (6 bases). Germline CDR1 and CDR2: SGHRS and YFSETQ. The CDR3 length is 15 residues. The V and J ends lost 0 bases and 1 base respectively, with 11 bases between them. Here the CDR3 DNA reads TGCGCCAGCAGCTTGGATCAGGGGCCGTCCTACGAGCAGTACTTC. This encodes CASSLDQGPSYEQYF. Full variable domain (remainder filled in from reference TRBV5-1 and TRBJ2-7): KAGVTQTPRYLIKTRGQQVTLSCSPISGHRSVSWYQQTPGQGLQFLFEYFSETQRNKGNFPGRFSGRQFSNSRSEMNVSTLELGDSALYLCASSLDQGPSYEQYFGPGTRLTVT.

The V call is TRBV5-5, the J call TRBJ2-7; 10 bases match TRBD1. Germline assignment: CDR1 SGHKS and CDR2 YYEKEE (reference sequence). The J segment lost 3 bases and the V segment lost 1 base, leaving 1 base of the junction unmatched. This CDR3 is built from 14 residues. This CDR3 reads CASSLWDRGYEQYF. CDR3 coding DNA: TGTGCCAGCAGCTTGTGGGACAGGGGCTACGAGCAGTACTTC.

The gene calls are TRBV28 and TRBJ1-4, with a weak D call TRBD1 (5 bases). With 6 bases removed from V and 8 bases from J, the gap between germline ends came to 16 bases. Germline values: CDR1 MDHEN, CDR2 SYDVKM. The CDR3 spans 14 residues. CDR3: CASSKPGKREKLFF. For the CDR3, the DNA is TGTGCCAGCAGCAAACCAGGGAAAAGAGAAAAACTGTTTTTT.

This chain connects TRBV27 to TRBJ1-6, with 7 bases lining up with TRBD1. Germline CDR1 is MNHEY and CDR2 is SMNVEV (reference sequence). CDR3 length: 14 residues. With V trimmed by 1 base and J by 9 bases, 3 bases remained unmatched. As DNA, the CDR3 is TGTGCCAGCAGTTTATACAGGGGTAGTTCACCCCTCCACTTT. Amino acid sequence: CASSLYRGSSPLHF.

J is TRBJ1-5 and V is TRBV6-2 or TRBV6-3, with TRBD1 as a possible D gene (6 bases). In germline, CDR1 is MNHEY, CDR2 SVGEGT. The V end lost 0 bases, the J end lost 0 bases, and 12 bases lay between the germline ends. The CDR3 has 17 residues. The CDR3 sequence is CASSYSRTEYSNQPQHF. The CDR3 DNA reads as TGTGCCAGCAGTTACTCGAGGACAGAGTATAGCAATCAGCCCCAGCATTTT.

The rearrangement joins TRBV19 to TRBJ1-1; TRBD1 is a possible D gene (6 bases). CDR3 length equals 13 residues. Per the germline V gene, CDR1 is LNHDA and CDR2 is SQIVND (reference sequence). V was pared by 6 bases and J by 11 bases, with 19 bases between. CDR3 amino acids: CASSRQVTRWAFF. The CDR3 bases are TGTGCCAGTAGCAGACAGGTGACCCGATGGGCTTTCTTT.